The 9 T cell receptor beta chains given below trace back to one sample, sequenced in a study of T cell responses to AZD1222 COVID-19 vaccine. Clones were read by immunoSEQ multiplex PCR, and TCRdb kept only the in-frame ones, dropping some. The data show 95,000 to 100,000 clones, approximately 84% seen once. This specimen consisted of peripheral blood, obtained 28 days after the second AZD1222 dose. Receptor source: an adult who received the AZD1222 COVID-19 vaccine.

The chain combines TRBV2 with TRBJ1-1; TRBD1 is a possible D gene (6 bases). V was trimmed by 6 bases and J by 7 bases, leaving 12 bases between them. The germline V gene has CDR1 SNHLY and CDR2 FYNNEI. The CDR3 consists of 12 residues. The CDR3 is CASRTGLGEAFF. The CDR3 DNA follows: TGTGCCAGCAGAACAGGGTTGGGTGAAGCTTTCTTT.

This chain connects TRBV5-4 to TRBJ2-7, with D maybe TRBD1 (6 bases). Germline V gene sequence: CDR1 SGHNT, CDR2 YYREEE (reference sequence). V gave up 4 bases and J gave up 0 bases, with 11 bases separating them. This CDR3 contains 14 residues. CDR3 bases: TGTGCCAGCAGCCCGCAGGGGAGCTCCTACGAGCAGTACTTC. Translation gives CASSPQGSSYEQYF. Looking up the rest from reference TRBV5-4 and TRBJ2-7 gives the full variable domain: ETGVTQSPTHLIKTRGQQVTLRCSSQSGHNTVSWYQQALGQGPQFIFQYYREEENGRGNFPPRFSGLQFPNYSSELNVNALELDDSALYLCASSPQGSSYEQYFGPGTRLTVT.

There are a few counts of this clone. The chain has TRBV7-2 and TRBJ2-1, with TRBD2 identical over 8 bases. The CDR3 is made up of 19 amino acids. CDR1 is SGHTA, CDR2 FQGNSA, per germline. With 2 bases clipped from V and 0 bases from J, the junction kept 12 bases outside the gene matches. The CDR3 DNA reads TGTGCCAGCAGCTTAATCCCTAGCGGGCTCACGAGCTCCTACAATGAGCAGTTCTTC. This sequence encodes CASSLIPSGLTSSYNEQFF.

The table lists this clone with a few counts. The chain carries TRBV5-4 and TRBJ1-4, with D unresolved. The germline CDR1 and CDR2 sequences are SGHNT and YYREEE (reference sequence). This CDR3 is 13 amino acids long. Trimming shortened V by 0 bases and J by 8 bases, and 8 bases separated the two germline ends. The CDR3 nucleotides are TGTGCCAGCAGCTTGGTGGTGGGGGAAAAACTGTTTTTT. This translates into CASSLVVGEKLFF.

V usage is TRBV5-1 and J usage is TRBJ2-1; 8 nucleotides line up with TRBD2. This CDR3 spans 15 amino acids. Germline trimming cut 2 bases from V and 9 bases from J; bases unmatched to any gene: 10. Germline-derived CDR1 and CDR2 are SGHRS and YFSETQ. For the CDR3, the DNA is TGCGCCAGCAGCTTAGAACTACCCGGGGGGGTTGAGCAGTTCTTC. Amino acid sequence: CASSLELPGGVEQFF.

The chain recombines TRBV2 with TRBJ1-4; D is undetermined. Germline V lookup: CDR1 SNHLY, CDR2 FYNNEI. V shed 7 bases and J shed 2 bases, with 14 bases lying between them. The CDR3 runs to 15 residues. For the CDR3, the DNA is TGTGCCAGCAACCAGTTCCTCGGGACTAATGAAAAACTGTTTTTT. Protein sequence: CASNQFLGTNEKLFF.

The V and J genes are TRBV7-9 and TRBJ1-1, with D hard to call. Germline CDR1 and CDR2: SEHNR and FQNEAQ (reference sequence). The ends were cut back, 1 base at V and 0 bases at J, with 9 bases in the middle. The CDR3 covers 15 residues. The CDR3 DNA is TGTGCCAGCAGCTTAGGATCAGCCATGAACACTGAAGCTTTCTTT. This gives the protein CASSLGSAMNTEAFF.

The chain carries TRBV3-1 (or the pseudogene TRBV3-2) and TRBJ2-3; TRBD2 might be the D (5 bases). The CDR3 loop spans 13 amino acids. CDR1 LGHDT and CDR2 YNNKEL come from the germline V gene (reference sequence). Deletions cut 0 bases from V and 10 bases from J, with 11 bases between. The CDR3 loop reads CASSQEDLGAQYF. The CDR3 bases are TGTGCCAGCAGCCAAGAGGACCTCGGGGCGCAGTATTTT.

The gene calls are TRBV6-1 and TRBJ1-2, with 7 bases that match TRBD1. J lost 6 bases, V lost 3 bases, and 7 bases had no gene match. Germline CDR1 and CDR2: MNHNS and SASEGT. This CDR3 contains 14 residues. The CDR3 nucleotides read TGTGCCAGCAGTGAGGTAGCAGGGGGACATGGCTACACCTTC. Encoded protein: CASSEVAGGHGYTF.